What follows is one TCR beta chain and its context. Its antigen is currently unknown. The sample comes from a study of T cell repertoires in cytomegalovirus infection. Study details: Used in the study were CMV epitopes, some recently identified and HLA-C-restricted, others well-studied and HLA-B-restricted. It was the public TCR beta signatures that indicated both CMV infection and matching HLA type. Study conclusions and caveats: Across the ex vivo response, the dominant clonotypes were HLA-C-restricted CMV-specific TCR beta clonotypes.

MiXCR was run by TCRdb on the reads, yielding one entry per CDR3 protein. The table includes 900,000 to 950,000 distinct CDR3 sequences, roughly 31% detected once. The germline V and J ends were trimmed by 5 bases and 7 bases, with 17 bases remaining between them. The CDR3 is 14 residues long. The V call is TRBV12-3 or TRBV12-4, the J call TRBJ1-2; perhaps TRBD1 as D (6 bases). Material: cultured CD8+ T cells from PBMCs, obtained from culture after CMV antigen stimulation. This receptor was taken from a human donor in good health (CMV status not recorded). Some clones in this sample may be carry-over from other donors' samples. The CDR3 protein is CASSPPQGKGGYTF. CDR3 in DNA: TGTGCCAGCAGTCCTCCCCAGGGGAAGGGTGGCTACACCTTC.